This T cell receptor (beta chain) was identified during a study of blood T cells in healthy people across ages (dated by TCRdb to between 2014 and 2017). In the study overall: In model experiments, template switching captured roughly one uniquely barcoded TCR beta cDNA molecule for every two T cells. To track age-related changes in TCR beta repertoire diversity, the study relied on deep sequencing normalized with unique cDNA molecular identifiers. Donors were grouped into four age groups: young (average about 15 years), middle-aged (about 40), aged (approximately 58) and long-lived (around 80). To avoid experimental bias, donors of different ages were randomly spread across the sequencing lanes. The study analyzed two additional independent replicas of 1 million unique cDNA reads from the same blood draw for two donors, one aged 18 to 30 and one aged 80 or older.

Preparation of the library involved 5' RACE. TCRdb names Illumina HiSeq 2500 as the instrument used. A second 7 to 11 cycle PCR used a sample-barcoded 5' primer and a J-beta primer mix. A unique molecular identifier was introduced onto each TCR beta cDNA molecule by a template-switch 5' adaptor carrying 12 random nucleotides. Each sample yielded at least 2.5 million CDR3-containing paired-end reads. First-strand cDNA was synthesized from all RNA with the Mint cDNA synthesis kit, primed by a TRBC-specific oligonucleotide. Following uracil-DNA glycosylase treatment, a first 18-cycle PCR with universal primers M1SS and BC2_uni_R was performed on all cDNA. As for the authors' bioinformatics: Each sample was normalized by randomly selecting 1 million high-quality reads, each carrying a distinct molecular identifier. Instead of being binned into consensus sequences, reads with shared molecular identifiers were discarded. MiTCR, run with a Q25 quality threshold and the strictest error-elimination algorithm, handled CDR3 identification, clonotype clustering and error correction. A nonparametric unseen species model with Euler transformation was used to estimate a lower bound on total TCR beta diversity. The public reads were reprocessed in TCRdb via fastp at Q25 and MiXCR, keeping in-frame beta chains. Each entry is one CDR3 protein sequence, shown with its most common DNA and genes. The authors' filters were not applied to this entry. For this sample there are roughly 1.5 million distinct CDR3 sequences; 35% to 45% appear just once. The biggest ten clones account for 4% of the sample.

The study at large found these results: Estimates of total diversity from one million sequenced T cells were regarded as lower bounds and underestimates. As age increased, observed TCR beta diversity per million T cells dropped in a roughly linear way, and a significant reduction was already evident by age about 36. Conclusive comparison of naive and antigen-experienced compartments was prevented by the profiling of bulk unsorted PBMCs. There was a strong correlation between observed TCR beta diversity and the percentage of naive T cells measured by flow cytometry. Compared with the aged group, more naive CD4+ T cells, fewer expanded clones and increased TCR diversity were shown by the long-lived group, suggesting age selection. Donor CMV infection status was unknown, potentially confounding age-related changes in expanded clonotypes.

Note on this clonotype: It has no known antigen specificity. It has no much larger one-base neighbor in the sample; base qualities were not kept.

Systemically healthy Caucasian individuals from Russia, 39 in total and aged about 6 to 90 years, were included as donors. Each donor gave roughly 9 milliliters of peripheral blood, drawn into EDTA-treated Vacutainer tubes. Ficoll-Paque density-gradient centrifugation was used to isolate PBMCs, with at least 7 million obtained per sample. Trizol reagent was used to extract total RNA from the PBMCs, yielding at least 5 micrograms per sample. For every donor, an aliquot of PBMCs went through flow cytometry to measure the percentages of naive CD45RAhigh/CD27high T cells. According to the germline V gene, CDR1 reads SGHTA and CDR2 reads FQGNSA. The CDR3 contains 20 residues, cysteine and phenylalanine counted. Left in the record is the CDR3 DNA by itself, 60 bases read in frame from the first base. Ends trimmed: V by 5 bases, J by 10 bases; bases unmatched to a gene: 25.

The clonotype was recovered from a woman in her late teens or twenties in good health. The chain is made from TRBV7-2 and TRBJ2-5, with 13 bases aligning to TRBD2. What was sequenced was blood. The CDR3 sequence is CASSPRPAFLTSGGPELQYF. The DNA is TGTGCCAGCAGCCCCCGTCCGGCCTTTCTGACTAGCGGGGGGCCTGAGCTCCAGTACTTC.